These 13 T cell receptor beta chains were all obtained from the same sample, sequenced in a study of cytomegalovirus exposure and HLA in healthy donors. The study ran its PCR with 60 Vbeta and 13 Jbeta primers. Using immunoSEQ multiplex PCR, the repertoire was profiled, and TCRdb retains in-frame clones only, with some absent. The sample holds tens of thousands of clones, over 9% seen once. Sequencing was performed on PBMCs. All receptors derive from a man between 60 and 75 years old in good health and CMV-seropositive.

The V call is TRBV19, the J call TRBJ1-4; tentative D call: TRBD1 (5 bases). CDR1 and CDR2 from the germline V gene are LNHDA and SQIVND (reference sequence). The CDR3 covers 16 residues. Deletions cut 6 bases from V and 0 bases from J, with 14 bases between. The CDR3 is CASSPTASATNEKLFF. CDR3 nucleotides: TGTGCCAGTAGCCCGACAGCCTCTGCAACTAATGAAAAACTGTTTTTT.

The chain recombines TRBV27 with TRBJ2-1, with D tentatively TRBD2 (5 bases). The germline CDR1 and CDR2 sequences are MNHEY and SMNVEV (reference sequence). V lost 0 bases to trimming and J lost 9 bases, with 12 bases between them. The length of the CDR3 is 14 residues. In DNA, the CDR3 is TGTGCCAGCAGTTTATCAAGCCTAGCCGGTGAGCAGTTCTTC. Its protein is CASSLSSLAGEQFF.

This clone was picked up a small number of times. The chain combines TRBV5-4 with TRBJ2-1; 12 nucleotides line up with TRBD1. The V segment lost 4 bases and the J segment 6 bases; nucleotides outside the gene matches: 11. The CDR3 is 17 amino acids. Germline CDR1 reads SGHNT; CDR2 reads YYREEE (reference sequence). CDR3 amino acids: CASSKGGGQGASNEQFF. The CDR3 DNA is TGTGCCAGCAGCAAGGGGGGGGGACAGGGGGCTAGCAATGAGCAGTTCTTC.

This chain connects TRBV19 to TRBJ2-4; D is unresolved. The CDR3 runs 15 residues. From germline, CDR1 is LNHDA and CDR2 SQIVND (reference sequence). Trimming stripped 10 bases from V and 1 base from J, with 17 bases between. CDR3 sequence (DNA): TGTGCCACTTACCCGACGGGTTGGGCCAAAAACATTCAGTACTTC. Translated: CATYPTGWAKNIQYF.

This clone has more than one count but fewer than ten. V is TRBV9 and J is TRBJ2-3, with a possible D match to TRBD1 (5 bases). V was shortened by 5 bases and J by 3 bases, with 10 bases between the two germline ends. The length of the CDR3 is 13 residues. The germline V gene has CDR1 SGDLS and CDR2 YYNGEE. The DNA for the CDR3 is TGTGCCAGCAGTGGCAGGGTTACAGATACGCAGTATTTT. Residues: CASSGRVTDTQYF.

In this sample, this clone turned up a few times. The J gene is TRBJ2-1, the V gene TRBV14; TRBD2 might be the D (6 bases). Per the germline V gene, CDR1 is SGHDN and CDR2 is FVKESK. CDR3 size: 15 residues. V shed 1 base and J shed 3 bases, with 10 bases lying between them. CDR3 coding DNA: TGTGCCAGCAGCCAAGCTCTCGGGAGCTACAATGAGCAGTTCTTC. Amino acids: CASSQALGSYNEQFF.

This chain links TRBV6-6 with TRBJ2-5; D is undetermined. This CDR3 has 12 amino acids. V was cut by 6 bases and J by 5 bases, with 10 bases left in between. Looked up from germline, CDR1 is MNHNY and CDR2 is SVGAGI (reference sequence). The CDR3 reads CASSPLRETQYF. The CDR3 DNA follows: TGTGCCAGCAGCCCACTAAGGGAGACCCAGTACTTC.

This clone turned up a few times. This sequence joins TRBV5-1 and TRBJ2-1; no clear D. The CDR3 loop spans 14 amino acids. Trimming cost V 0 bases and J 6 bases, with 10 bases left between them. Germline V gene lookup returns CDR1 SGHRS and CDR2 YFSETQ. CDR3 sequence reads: CASSLDGPGNEQFF. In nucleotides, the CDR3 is TGCGCCAGCAGCTTGGATGGGCCTGGCAATGAGCAGTTCTTC.

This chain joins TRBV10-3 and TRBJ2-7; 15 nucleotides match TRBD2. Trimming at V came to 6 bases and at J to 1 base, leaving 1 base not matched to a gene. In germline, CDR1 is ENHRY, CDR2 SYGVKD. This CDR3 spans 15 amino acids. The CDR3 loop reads CAIRGTSGRSYEQYF. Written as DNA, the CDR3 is TGTGCCATCAGGGGGACTAGCGGGAGGTCCTACGAGCAGTACTTC.

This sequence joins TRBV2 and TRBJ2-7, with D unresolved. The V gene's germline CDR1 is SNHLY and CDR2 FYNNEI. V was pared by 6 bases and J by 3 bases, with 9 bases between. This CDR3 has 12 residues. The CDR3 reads CASRALDYEQYV. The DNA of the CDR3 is TGTGCCAGCAGAGCCCTAGACTACGAGCAGTACGTC.

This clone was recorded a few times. The CDR3 sequence is CAWSVLGYEQYF. CDR3 in DNA: TGTGCCTGGAGTGTACTAGGTTACGAGCAGTACTTC. This chain joins TRBV30 and TRBJ2-7, with D possibly matching TRBD2 (5 bases). Germline assignment: CDR1 GTSNPN and CDR2 SVGIG (reference sequence). Trimming pared 0 bases from V and 4 bases from J, leaving 7 bases between. CDR3 length equals 12 residues.

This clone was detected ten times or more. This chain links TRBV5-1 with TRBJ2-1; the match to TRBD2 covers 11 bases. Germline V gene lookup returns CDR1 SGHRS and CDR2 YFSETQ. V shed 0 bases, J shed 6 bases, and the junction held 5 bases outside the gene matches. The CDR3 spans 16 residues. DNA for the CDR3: TGCGCCAGCAGCTTGGTGCTAGCGGGGGGCGGCAATGAGCAGTTCTTC. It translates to CASSLVLAGGGNEQFF.

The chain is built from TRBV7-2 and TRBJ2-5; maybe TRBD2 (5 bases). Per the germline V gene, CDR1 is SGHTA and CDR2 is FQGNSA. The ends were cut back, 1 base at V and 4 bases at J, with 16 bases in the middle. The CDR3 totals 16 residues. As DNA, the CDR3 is TGTGCCAGCAGCTTAGGTTCTAGCCGTTCGTCAGAGACCCAGTACTTC. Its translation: CASSLGSSRSSETQYF.